This TCR beta chain was captured by sequencing in a study of PD-L1 blockade in urothelial cancer. In the study overall: Blood samples had a median of 141,255 T cells, approximately 83,000 unique TCRs, and clonality 0.08 to 0.09.

Clones were read by immunoSEQ multiplex PCR, and TCRdb kept only the in-frame ones, dropping some. The repertoire includes roughly 120,000 clones, more than 85% of them detected once, and under 5% sits in the top ten. From germline, CDR1 is MNHEY and CDR2 SMNVEV (reference sequence). Trimming removed 6 bases from V and 4 bases from J, with 16 bases in between. This CDR3 comprises 14 residues. Documented time point: peripheral blood 6 weeks after treatment start. The diagnosis in patients was locally advanced or metastatic urothelial carcinoma. Here the sequenced sample was PBMCs, taken around atezolizumab (anti-PD-L1) treatment. The clonotype originates from a man between 60 and 75 years old with urothelial cancer. This rearrangement joins TRBV27 to TRBJ2-7; D unclear. The chain's CDR3 is CASSNSPPPYEQYF. CDR3 nucleotide sequence: TGTGCCAGCAGCAACAGCCCCCCGCCATACGAGCAGTACTTC.